The 27 T cell receptor beta chains in this list originate from one sample, sequenced in a study of beta chain features in type 1 diabetes. Study findings and constraints: Patients with Type 1 diabetes showed moderately but significantly shorter TCRB CDR3s in all four CD4+ subsets.

These receptors have no identified antigens. The investigators reverse transcribed all of the isolated RNA, so they sequenced expressed TCRB transcripts. Profiling relied on immunoSEQ multiplex PCR, and the TCRdb table lists in-frame clones only, not all of them. The repertoire has about 240,000 clones, 11% to 15% of them found once; the top ten carry 0.019%. The sequencing sample was made of naive CD4+ T cells from blood. The receptors originated from a man under 40 with type 1 diabetes.

This clone was counted only a few times. The chain combines TRBV7-9 with TRBJ2-4, with a weak D call TRBD1 (6 bases). From germline, CDR1 is SEHNR and CDR2 FQNEAQ (reference sequence). The CDR3 is 15 residues long. V lost 2 bases to trimming and J lost 7 bases, with 15 bases between them. CDR3 residues: CASSLTGTALNIQYF. The CDR3 DNA sequence: TGTGCCAGCAGCTTAACAGGGACGGCCCTGAACATTCAGTACTTC.

The V gene is TRBV5-1, the J gene TRBJ2-3, with D perhaps TRBD1 (5 bases). V lost 0 bases, J lost 2 bases, and 7 bases lay in between. The CDR3 length is 14 residues. Per the germline V gene, CDR1 is SGHRS and CDR2 is YFSETQ. This CDR3 reads CASSLGQPTDTQYF. CDR3 nucleotides: TGCGCCAGCAGCTTGGGACAGCCCACAGATACGCAGTATTTT.

This clone was seen a handful of times. The rearrangement uses TRBV10-3 and TRBJ2-1; D might be TRBD2 (6 bases). Trimming removed 2 bases at V and 6 bases at J, with 8 bases between. The CDR3 is made up of 13 amino acids. The germline V gene has CDR1 ENHRY and CDR2 SYGVKD. The CDR3, as DNA: TGTGCCATCAGTGAGCGGGAGAGCAATGAGCAGTTCTTC. Amino acids: CAISERESNEQFF.

This clone was counted a single time. V and J are TRBV11-2 and TRBJ2-1; 11 bases fit TRBD2. Germline assignment: CDR1 SGHAT and CDR2 FQNNGV. V gave up 1 base and J gave up 4 bases; unmatched junction bases: 3. The CDR3 is made up of 16 amino acids. The CDR3 here is CASSLGGTSGYNEQFF. The CDR3 nucleotides are TGTGCCAGCAGCTTAGGGGGGACTAGCGGATACAATGAGCAGTTCTTC.

This clone was detected a few times. The chain couples TRBV23-1 to TRBJ2-1; 8 positions agree with TRBD2. TRBV23-1 is an ORF for which the function is uncertain. This CDR3 is built from 20 residues. Losses at the gene ends were 4 bases for V and 5 bases for J; bases not matched to a gene: 22. CDR3 sequence reads: CASSLIRPSSGGGRNNEQFF. CDR3 nucleotide sequence: TGCGCCAGCAGTCTTATTAGGCCCTCTAGCGGCGGGGGGCGAAACAATGAGCAGTTCTTC.

This clone was picked up a small number of times. The chain links TRBV7-8 to TRBJ2-5, with D tentatively TRBD2 (5 bases). With 8 bases removed from V and 0 bases from J, the gap between germline ends came to 19 bases. The CDR3 is 16 residues long. The germline gives CDR1 SGHVS, CDR2 FQNEAQ. This CDR3 is CASHKGASSYQETQYF. The CDR3 nucleotides are TGTGCCAGCCACAAGGGTGCTAGCTCCTACCAAGAGACCCAGTACTTC.

This clone was picked up a small number of times. The chain links TRBV14 to TRBJ2-1; no firm D call. V lost 3 bases, J lost 0 bases, and 6 bases lay in between. The germline V gene has CDR1 SGHDN and CDR2 FVKESK. This CDR3 has 14 residues. Here the CDR3 DNA reads TGTGCCAGCAGCCAGCTCAGCTCCTACAATGAGCAGTTCTTC. It yields the protein CASSQLSSYNEQFF.

The rearrangement joins TRBV7-9 to TRBJ2-7, with TRBD2 matching 7 bases. Germline trimming cut 5 bases from V and 1 base from J; bases unmatched to any gene: 11. There are 16 residues in the CDR3. Germline V gene sequence: CDR1 SEHNR, CDR2 FQNEAQ (reference sequence). The CDR3 DNA follows: TGTGCCAGCAGCCAAGATGCTAGCGGATCTTCCTACGAGCAGTACTTC. Encoded protein: CASSQDASGSSYEQYF.

The chain combines TRBV5-1 with TRBJ2-3; TRBD2 matches at 7 bases. CDR1 and CDR2 (germline): SGHRS, YFSETQ. The CDR3 is 16 residues long. Trimming cost V 0 bases and J 2 bases; bases outside gene matches: 6. The CDR3 here is CASSLGQRGYTDTQYF. The CDR3 region has the DNA TGCGCCAGCAGCTTGGGCCAGCGGGGCTACACAGATACGCAGTATTTT. Using reference TRBV5-1 and TRBJ2-3 for the parts outside the CDR3, the full variable domain is KAGVTQTPRYLIKTRGQQVTLSCSPISGHRSVSWYQQTPGQGLQFLFEYFSETQRNKGNFPGRFSGRQFSNSRSEMNVSTLELGDSALYLCASSLGQRGYTDTQYFGPGTRLTVL.

In this sample, this clone turned up a few times. V gene TRBV7-9 combines with J gene TRBJ2-7; D gene uncertain. This CDR3 spans 14 amino acids. From germline, CDR1 is SEHNR and CDR2 FQNEAQ (reference sequence). The V gene lost 1 base and the J gene lost 2 bases, with 9 bases spanning the gap. The CDR3 is CASSLGQQTYEQYF. The CDR3 nucleotides are TGTGCCAGCAGCTTAGGACAACAGACCTACGAGCAGTACTTC. The entire variable domain, with the rest obtained from reference TRBV7-9 and TRBJ2-7, is as follows: DTGVSQNPRHKITKRGQNVTFRCDPISEHNRLYWYRQTLGQGPEFLTYFQNEAQLEKSRLLSDRFSAERPKGSFSTLEIQRTEQGDSAMYLCASSLGQQTYEQYFGPGTRLTVT.

Only one count was recorded for this clone. Within the sample, other DNA sequences also encode this same CDR3. V is TRBV18 and J is TRBJ1-1; 11 bases agree with TRBD1. V trimming: 3 bases; J trimming: 5 bases; junction bases outside the gene matches: 2. Germline CDR1 is KGHSH and CDR2 is LQKENI. This CDR3 is 14 amino acids long. CDR3 residues: CASSPGTGGTEAFF. The CDR3 DNA follows: TGTGCCAGCTCACCCGGGACAGGGGGTACTGAAGCTTTCTTT.

The V call is TRBV10-3, the J call TRBJ2-6, with TRBD2 matching 7 bases. There are 13 residues in the CDR3. Germline values: CDR1 ENHRY, CDR2 SYGVKD. V was pared by 6 bases and J by 4 bases, with 0 bases of the junction left unmatched. This CDR3 reads CAISGRGANVLTF. The CDR3 DNA is TGTGCCATCAGCGGGAGGGGGGCCAACGTCCTGACTTTC.

This clone was picked up a small number of times. The V call is TRBV5-1, the J call TRBJ1-4, with TRBD1 matching over 10 bases. Germline V CDR1 and CDR2: SGHRS, YFSETQ. The CDR3 consists of 14 residues. Trimming at V came to 4 bases and at J to 4 bases, leaving 1 base not matched to a gene. The CDR3 bases are TGCGCCAGCAGCCGGGACAGGGGTAATGAAAAACTGTTTTTT. This gives the protein CASSRDRGNEKLFF.

This chain uses TRBV5-6 with TRBJ2-1; 13 nucleotides align to TRBD2. Germline CDR1 and CDR2: SGHDT and YYEEEE. The CDR3 spans 19 residues. J lost 4 bases, V lost 4 bases, and 14 bases had no gene match. The DNA of the CDR3 is TGTGCCAGCAGCGTCCCCCGGGGGTGGACTAGCGGGAGTTACAATGAGCAGTTCTTC. This translates into CASSVPRGWTSGSYNEQFF. Full variable domain (rest looked up from reference TRBV5-6 and TRBJ2-1): DAGVTQSPTHLIKTRGQQVTLRCSPKSGHDTVSWYQQALGQGPQFIFQYYEEEERQRGNFPDRFSGHQFPNYSSELNVNALLLGDSALYLCASSVPRGWTSGSYNEQFFGPGTRLTVL.

This clone has a handful of counts. This chain uses TRBV6-1 with TRBJ1-1; 9 bases agree with TRBD1. Germline CDR1 reads MNHNS; CDR2 reads SASEGT. The CDR3 loop spans 14 amino acids. Trimming removed 6 bases from V and 6 bases from J; junction bases left unmatched: 8. The DNA of the CDR3 is TGTGCCAGCAGGGGACAGGGCCCAATGGCTGAAGCTTTCTTT. This encodes CASRGQGPMAEAFF.

In DNA form, the CDR3 reads TGTGCCAGCAGTGGGGACAGGGGCTACACCTTC. As protein: CASSGDRGYTF. V usage is TRBV25-1 and J usage is TRBJ1-2; TRBD1 matches 8 bases. The V gene's germline CDR1 is MGHDK and CDR2 SYGVNS. This CDR3 spans 11 amino acids. The trim removed 4 bases at V and 8 bases at J, leaving 0 bases unmatched.

The gene calls are TRBV18 and TRBJ2-3, with 11 positions matching TRBD2. From germline, CDR1 is KGHSH and CDR2 LQKENI. V lost 5 bases to trimming and J lost 4 bases; unmatched junction nucleotides: 5. This CDR3 has 15 amino acids. In DNA form, the CDR3 reads TGTGCCAGCTCAACGACTAGCGGGGTCGCAGATACGCAGTATTTT. The encoded protein is CASSTTSGVADTQYF.

The chain carries TRBV5-1 and TRBJ2-2, with 8 bases aligning to TRBD1. The CDR3 sequence is 16 residues long. The germline CDR1 and CDR2 sequences are SGHRS and YFSETQ. The V gene end was trimmed by 1 base and the J gene end by 8 bases; junction bases not matched to a gene: 10. CDR3 sequence: CASSLQGAGYPGELFF. The CDR3 nucleotides are TGCGCCAGCAGCTTGCAGGGGGCCGGGTACCCGGGGGAGCTGTTTTTT.

This clone was found a few times. The chain is built from TRBV6-6 and TRBJ2-5, with TRBD1 identical over 10 bases. The germline CDR1 and CDR2 sequences are MNHNY and SVGAGI (reference sequence). The CDR3 is 13 amino acids. V shed 6 bases and J 5 bases; nucleotides not matched to a gene: 3. The CDR3 DNA reads as TGTGCCAGCAGAATGGACAGGGGGGAGACCCAGTACTTC. This gives the protein CASRMDRGETQYF.

The rearrangement joins TRBV4-2 to TRBJ2-6; 14 nucleotides line up with TRBD2. CDR3 size: 19 residues. Germline trimming cut 4 bases from V and 0 bases from J; bases unmatched to any gene: 5. Germline V CDR1 and CDR2: LGHNA, YNFKEQ. The CDR3 region is CASSPGLAGVLSGANVLTF. CDR3 nucleotides: TGTGCCAGCAGCCCGGGACTAGCGGGAGTTCTCTCTGGGGCCAACGTCCTGACTTTC.

This clone came up once. J is TRBJ1-5 and V is TRBV4-2; perhaps TRBD1 as D (6 bases). Trimming removed 3 bases at V and 0 bases at J, with 15 bases between. The germline V gene has CDR1 LGHNA and CDR2 YNFKEQ. There are 17 residues in the CDR3. CDR3 DNA: TGTGCCAGCAGCCAGGAACAGGGCGGATATAGCAATCAGCCCCAGCATTTT. As protein: CASSQEQGGYSNQPQHF.

The V and J genes are TRBV30 and TRBJ2-1; 11 bases map to TRBD1. V shed 0 bases, J shed 6 bases, and the junction held 4 bases outside the gene matches. Looked up from germline, CDR1 is GTSNPN and CDR2 is SVGIG (reference sequence). This CDR3 is 15 amino acids long. The CDR3 reads CAWSVGQGAFNEQFF. The CDR3 DNA reads as TGTGCCTGGAGTGTAGGACAGGGGGCTTTCAATGAGCAGTTCTTC.

This clone was observed a few times. This chain links TRBV4-2 with TRBJ1-6, with D perhaps TRBD1 (5 bases). The length of the CDR3 is 14 residues. Germline assignment: CDR1 LGHNA and CDR2 YNFKEQ. Trimming pared 5 bases from V and 10 bases from J, leaving 15 bases between. The CDR3 region has the DNA TGTGCCAGCAGCTCCCCCGGGGGGAGATCACCCCTCCACTTT. This codes for CASSSPGGRSPLHF.

There are a few counts of this clone. V is TRBV7-9 and J is TRBJ2-3; 8 bases map to TRBD2. CDR3 size: 15 residues. CDR1 SEHNR and CDR2 FQNEAQ come from the germline V gene (reference sequence). V shed 6 bases and J 6 bases; nucleotides not matched to a gene: 11. The CDR3 DNA sequence: TGTGCCAGCAGACCGACTAGCGCCGGCGGGGATACGCAGTATTTT. Amino acid sequence: CASRPTSAGGDTQYF.

This clone was seen a few times. The rearrangement uses TRBV30 and TRBJ2-5, with 7 bases fitting TRBD2. The CDR3 is made up of 14 amino acids. V dropped 0 bases and J dropped 4; count of bases not matched to a gene: 5. Germline lookup yields CDR1 GTSNPN and CDR2 SVGIG (reference sequence). The CDR3 DNA follows: TGTGCCTGGAGTGTACCTGGGAGGGTAGAGACCCAGTACTTC. Its protein is CAWSVPGRVETQYF.

The chain has TRBV5-1 and TRBJ2-5, with 7 nucleotides matching TRBD2. V shed 3 bases and J 5 bases; nucleotides not matched to a gene: 4. CDR1 and CDR2 from the germline V gene are SGHRS and YFSETQ. The CDR3 is 13 amino acids. The CDR3 DNA reads TGCGCCAGCAGCTGGGAGGGAGAGGAGACCCAGTACTTC. It is translated as CASSWEGEETQYF. The whole variable domain, remainder taken from reference TRBV5-1 and TRBJ2-5, is KAGVTQTPRYLIKTRGQQVTLSCSPISGHRSVSWYQQTPGQGLQFLFEYFSETQRNKGNFPGRFSGRQFSNSRSEMNVSTLELGDSALYLCASSWEGEETQYFGPGTRLLVL.

The rearrangement uses TRBV5-1 and TRBJ2-3, with 9 bases lining up with TRBD2. V lost 4 bases and J lost 0; bases outside the gene matches: 6. The CDR3 covers 16 residues. CDR1 and CDR2 (germline): SGHRS, YFSETQ. The CDR3 coding sequence is TGCGCCAGCAGCCCGAAAGCGGGAGGAAGCACAGATACGCAGTATTTT. Residues: CASSPKAGGSTDTQYF.